Sequencing of this T cell receptor beta chain was carried out in a study of long-term antiretroviral therapy in people with HIV. Assay version v3.0 of immunoSEQ was used, and it was run at survey level. Sequenced by immunoSEQ multiplex PCR; TCRdb stores in-frame clones only, minus some. The sample gives some 40,000 clones, roughly 80% of which show up once; over 4% is in the top ten. Notes on this clone: The target antigen is unknown.

Findings and caveats of the study: Post-ART diversity increased but stayed below transplant donor controls.

Germline V gene sequence: CDR1 KGHSH, CDR2 LQKENI. The CDR3 loop spans 12 amino acids. V was shortened by 5 bases and J by 7 bases, with 11 bases between the two germline ends. The sample was unsorted PBMCs, taken 1.5 years after starting antiretroviral therapy. The J gene is TRBJ1-1, the V gene TRBV18; D is unresolved. The receptor's source is a man aged 18 to 29 with HIV. In DNA, the CDR3 is TGTGCCAGCTCATCTAACACCTTTGAAGCTTTCTTT. Its protein product is CASSSNTFEAFF.